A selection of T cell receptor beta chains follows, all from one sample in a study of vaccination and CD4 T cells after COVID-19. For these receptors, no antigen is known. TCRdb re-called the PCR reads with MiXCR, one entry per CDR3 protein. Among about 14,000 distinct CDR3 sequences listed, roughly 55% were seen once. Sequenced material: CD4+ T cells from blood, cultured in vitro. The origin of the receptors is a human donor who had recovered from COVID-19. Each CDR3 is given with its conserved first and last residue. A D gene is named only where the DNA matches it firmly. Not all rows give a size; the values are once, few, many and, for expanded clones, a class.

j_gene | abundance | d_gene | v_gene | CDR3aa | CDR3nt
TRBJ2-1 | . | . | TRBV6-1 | CASSEQGSASYNEQFF | TGTGCCAGCAGTGAACAAGGGAGTGCCTCCTACAATGAGCAGTTCTTC
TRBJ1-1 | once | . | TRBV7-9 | CASSAETGISAEAFF | TGTGCCAGCAGCGCCGAGACAGGTATTTCGGCTGAAGCTTTCTTT
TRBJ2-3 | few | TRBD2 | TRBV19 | CASSPLAGEGTDTQYF | TGTGCCAGTAGTCCTCTAGCGGGAGAGGGCACAGATACGCAGTATTTT
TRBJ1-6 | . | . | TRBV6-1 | CASSTGQFNSPLHF | TGTGCCAGCAGTACAGGACAGTTTAATTCACCCCTCCACTTT
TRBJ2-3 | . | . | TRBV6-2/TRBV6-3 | CASRTPGGNTQYF | TGTGCCAGCAGAACTCCAGGGGGGAATACGCAGTATTTT
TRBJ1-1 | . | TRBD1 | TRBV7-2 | CASSWTGADTEAFF | TGTGCCAGCAGTTGGACAGGGGCGGACACTGAAGCTTTCTTT
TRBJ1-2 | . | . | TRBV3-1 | CASSQVFRSPSYGYTF | TGTGCCAGCAGCCAAGTCTTCCGGAGCCCCTCCTATGGCTACACCTTC
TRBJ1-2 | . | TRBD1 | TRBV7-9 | CASSLGDRANYGYTF | TGTGCCAGCAGCTTAGGGGACAGAGCTAACTATGGCTACACCTTC
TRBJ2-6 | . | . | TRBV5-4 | CASSLSGRRANVLTF | TGTGCCAGCAGCTTGTCCGGTCGTAGGGCCAACGTCCTGACTTTC
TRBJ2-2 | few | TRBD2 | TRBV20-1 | CSARDRTSGNTGELFF | TGCAGTGCTAGAGATCGGACTAGCGGGAACACCGGGGAGCTGTTTTTT
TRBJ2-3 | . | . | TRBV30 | CAWSFGTVASTDTQYF | TGTGCCTGGAGTTTCGGGACGGTCGCTAGCACAGATACGCAGTATTTT
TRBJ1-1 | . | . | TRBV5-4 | CASSLQGQTEAFF | TGTGCCAGCAGCTTGCAAGGCCAGACTGAAGCTTTCTTT
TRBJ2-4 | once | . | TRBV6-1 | CASSEGPGAKNIQYF | TGTGCCAGCAGTGAAGGGCCAGGGGCCAAAAACATTCAGTACTTC
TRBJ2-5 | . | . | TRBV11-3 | CASSSREDGETQYF | TGTGCCAGCAGCTCGAGGGAGGATGGAGAGACCCAGTACTTC
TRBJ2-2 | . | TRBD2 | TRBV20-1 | CSAEAGGFTGELFF | TGCAGTGCCGAAGCGGGAGGATTCACCGGGGAGCTGTTTTTT
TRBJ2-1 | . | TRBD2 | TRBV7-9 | CASSFLAGGDEQFF | TGTGCCAGCAGCTTTTTAGCGGGAGGAGACGAGCAGTTCTTC
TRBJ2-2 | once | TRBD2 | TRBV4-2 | CASSQASGRAPGELFF | TGTGCCAGCAGCCAAGCTAGCGGGAGGGCCCCCGGGGAGCTGTTTTTT
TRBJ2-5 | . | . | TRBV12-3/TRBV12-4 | CASSFQETQYF | TGTGCCAGCAGTTTCCAAGAGACCCAGTACTTC
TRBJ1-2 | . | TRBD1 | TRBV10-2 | CASMRDSYGYTF | TGCGCCAGCATGAGGGACAGCTATGGCTACACCTTC
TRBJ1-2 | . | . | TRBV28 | CASSFSQGSYGYTF | TGTGCCAGCAGTTTCTCCCAGGGGAGCTATGGCTACACCTTC
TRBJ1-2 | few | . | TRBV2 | CASRDLDIYGYTF | TGTGCCAGCAGGGACTTAGACATCTATGGCTACACCTTC
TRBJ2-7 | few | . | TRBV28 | CASSLSGYNDEQYF | TGTGCCAGCAGTTTATCAGGGTACAACGACGAGCAGTACTTC
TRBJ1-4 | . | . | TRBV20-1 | CSARDVAGANEKLFF | TGCAGTGCTAGAGATGTGGCAGGGGCGAATGAAAAACTGTTTTTT
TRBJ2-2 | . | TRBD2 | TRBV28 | CASRLAGELGELFF | TGTGCCAGCAGACTAGCGGGAGAGCTCGGGGAGCTGTTTTTT
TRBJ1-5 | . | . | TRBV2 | CASSPRWSGNQPQHF | TGTGCCAGCAGTCCTAGGTGGTCCGGCAATCAGCCCCAGCATTTT
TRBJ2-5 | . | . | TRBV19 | CASSAISTGLGKTQYF | TGTGCCAGTAGTGCAATCTCCACAGGGTTGGGAAAGACCCAGTACTTC
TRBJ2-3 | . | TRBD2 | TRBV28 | CASSSRLAATTDTQYF | TGTGCCAGCAGTTCGCGACTAGCGGCAACTACAGATACGCAGTATTTT
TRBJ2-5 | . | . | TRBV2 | CASSDSRGETQYF | TGTGCCAGCAGCGACTCTCGGGGCGAGACCCAGTACTTC
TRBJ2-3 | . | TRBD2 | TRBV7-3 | CASSFRGGATDTQYF | TGTGCCAGCAGCTTTCGCGGGGGGGCCACAGATACGCAGTATTTT
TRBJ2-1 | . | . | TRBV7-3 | CASSLKGGNEQFF | TGTGCCAGCAGCTTAAAGGGGGGAAATGAGCAGTTCTTC
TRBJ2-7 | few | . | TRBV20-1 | CSANPGAGTHEQYF | TGCAGTGCTAATCCCGGGGCGGGAACCCACGAGCAGTACTTC
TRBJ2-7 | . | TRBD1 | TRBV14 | CASRLTGAYEQYF | TGTGCCAGCAGGTTGACAGGGGCCTACGAGCAGTACTTC
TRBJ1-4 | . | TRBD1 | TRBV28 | CASSTLPGQGARNEKLFF | TGTGCCAGCAGTACCCTGCCGGGACAGGGGGCGCGGAATGAAAAACTGTTTTTT
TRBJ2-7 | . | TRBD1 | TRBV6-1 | CASNRDRSYEQYF | TGTGCCAGCAACAGGGACAGGTCCTACGAGCAGTACTTC
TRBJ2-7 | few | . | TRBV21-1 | CASSKYRGHTYEQYF | TGTGCCAGCAGCAAGTACCGAGGACATACCTACGAGCAGTACTTC